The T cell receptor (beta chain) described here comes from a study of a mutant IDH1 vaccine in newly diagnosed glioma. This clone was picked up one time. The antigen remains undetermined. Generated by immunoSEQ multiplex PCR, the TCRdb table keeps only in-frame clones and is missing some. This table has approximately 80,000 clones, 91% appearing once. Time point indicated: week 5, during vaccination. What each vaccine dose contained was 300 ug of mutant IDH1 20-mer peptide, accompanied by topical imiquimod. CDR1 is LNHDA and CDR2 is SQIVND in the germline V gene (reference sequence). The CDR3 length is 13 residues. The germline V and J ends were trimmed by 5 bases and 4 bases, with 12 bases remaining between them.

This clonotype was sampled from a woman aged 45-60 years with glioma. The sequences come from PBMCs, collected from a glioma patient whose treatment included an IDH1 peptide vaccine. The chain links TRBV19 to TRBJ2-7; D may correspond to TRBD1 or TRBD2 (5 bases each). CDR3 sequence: CASSYGGTYEQYF. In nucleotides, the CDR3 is TGTGCCAGTAGTTATGGGGGAACTTACGAGCAGTACTTC. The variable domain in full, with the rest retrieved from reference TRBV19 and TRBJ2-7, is DGGITQSPKYLFRKEGQNVTLSCEQNLNHDAMYWYRQDPGQGLRLIYYSQIVNDFQKGDIAEGYSVSREKKESFPLTVTSAQKNPTAFYLCASSYGGTYEQYFGPGTRLTVT.